Presented here are 23 T cell receptor beta chains from one specimen sequenced in a study of T cell clonality in common variable immunodeficiency. Using immunoSEQ multiplex PCR, the repertoire was profiled, and TCRdb retains in-frame clones only, with some absent. The sample presents tens of thousands of clones, none singletons. Specimen: peripheral blood mononuclear cells. The receptors were sampled from a person aged 18 to 70 in good health.

This clone was counted ten times or more. The CDR3 end lies 3 residues beyond the end of the read and is filled in from the germline J gene. This chain joins TRBV30 and TRBJ1-3; no clear D. Germline V CDR1 and CDR2: GTSNPN, SVGIG (reference sequence). Trimming cost V 0 bases and J 0 bases, with 9 bases left between them. There are 15 residues in the CDR3. The chain's CDR3 is CAWSVATGSGNTIYF. The CDR3 bases that were read are TGTGCCTGGAGTGTGGCAACGGGCTCTGGAAACACC.

This clone was seen many times. The CDR3 end lies 3 residues beyond the end of the read and is filled in from the germline J gene. The rearrangement joins TRBV6-2 or TRBV6-3 to TRBJ2-1, with 9 nucleotides matching TRBD2. This CDR3 has 15 amino acids. V dropped 5 bases and J dropped 5; count of bases not matched to a gene: 7. Germline-derived CDR1 and CDR2 are MNHEY and SVGEGT. The CDR3 loop is CASSNSGSANNEQFF. CDR3 bases read: TGTGCCAGCAGTAATAGCGGGAGTGCCAACAATGAG.

Notes on this clone: The read ends 3 residues early relative to the CDR3; the germline J gene fills the gap. The V gene is TRBV6-2 or TRBV6-3, the J gene TRBJ1-2; 9 bases align to TRBD1. The germline V gene has CDR1 MNHEY and CDR2 SVGEGT. This CDR3 comprises 15 residues. J was trimmed by 6 bases and V by 6 bases; bases with no gene match: 11. The part of the CDR3 DNA that was read is TGTGCCAGCAGGAGCACCGGGACAGGGCTTGATGGC. It codes for CASRSTGTGLDG. The full CDR3 sequence reads CASRSTGTGLDGYTF.

Comment on this clone: The read ends 3 residues early relative to the CDR3; the germline J gene fills the gap. This sequence joins TRBV18 and TRBJ1-4, with D possibly being TRBD1 (6 bases). CDR1 and CDR2 from the germline V gene are KGHSH and LQKENI. This CDR3 contains 15 residues. Trimming took off 2 bases at V and 8 bases at J, with 15 bases between the two ends. CDR3 DNA, as far as it was read: TGTGCCAGCTCACCAGGCAGGGGAGGAAAAGAAAAA. This gives the protein CASSPGRGGKEK. Given in full, the CDR3 is CASSPGRGGKEKLFF.

This clone has just a few counts. Read data end 3 residues before the CDR3 end; the end is taken from the germline J gene. This chain connects TRBV7-6 to TRBJ2-3; D is unclear. Trimming shortened V by 3 bases and J by 2 bases, and 9 bases separated the two germline ends. Germline CDR1 is SGHVS and CDR2 is FNYEAQ. The CDR3 runs to 14 residues. The CDR3 region is CASSFGYSTDTQYF. Incomplete CDR3 DNA: TGTGCCAGCAGCTTCGGTTACTCCACAGATACG.

In this sample, this clone turned up many times. The observed sequence ends 3 residues before the CDR3 terminus, with the missing tail filled in from the germline J gene. The V call is TRBV19, the J call TRBJ2-4, with 10 bases identical to TRBD1. V shed 10 bases and J 2 bases; nucleotides not matched to a gene: 5. Germline V lookup: CDR1 LNHDA, CDR2 SQIVND (reference sequence). CDR3 length: 14 residues. CDR3 region: CATKGQGSKNIQYF. The covered CDR3 bases are TGTGCCACTAAGGGACAGGGGTCCAAAAACATT.

This clone has at least ten counts. Coverage ceases 3 residues before the CDR3 finishes, and the germline J gene fills in the end. This chain connects TRBV20-1 to TRBJ1-1, with TRBD1 matching 11 bases. The CDR3 runs 13 residues. The germline V gene encodes CDR1 DFQATT and CDR2 SNEGSKA (reference sequence). Partial CDR3 DNA: TGCAGTGCTAGGGAAAGGACAGGGGGCTTA. This codes for CSARERTGGL. The whole CDR3 is CSARERTGGLAFF.

This clone was picked up a small number of times. The sequenced fragment ends 3 residues before the CDR3 boundary, so the rest is inferred from the germline J gene. J is TRBJ2-2 and V is TRBV7-9; possibly TRBD1 for D (5 bases). Germline CDR1 reads SEHNR; CDR2 reads FQNEAQ (reference sequence). This CDR3 is built from 14 residues. The covered CDR3 bases are TGTGCCAGCAGCCAGACAGCCAGGGATGAAAAG. Translation: CASSQTARDEK. The complete CDR3 protein is CASSQTARDEKLFF.

This clone was detected many times. The read ends 3 residues before the CDR3 terminus; that terminus is restored from the germline J gene. The chain recombines TRBV6-2 or TRBV6-3 with TRBJ1-5; a weak D match, TRBD1 (5 bases). Looked up from germline, CDR1 is MNHEY and CDR2 is SVGEGT. With 5 bases removed from V and 4 bases from J, the gap between germline ends came to 6 bases. This CDR3 is 12 amino acids long. Incomplete CDR3 DNA: TGTGCCAGCAGTGACAGTAATCAGCCC. It codes for CASSDSNQP. The entire CDR3 sequence reads CASSDSNQPQHF.

This clone was observed at least ten times. Read coverage stops 3 residues before the CDR3 terminus; the germline J gene supplies the remainder. The chain combines TRBV6-2 or TRBV6-3 with TRBJ2-3, with 7 nucleotides matching TRBD1. The CDR3 extends over 15 amino acids. The germline V gene has CDR1 MNHEY and CDR2 SVGEGT. V lost 5 bases, J lost 0 bases, and 5 bases stayed unmatched. The CDR3: CASSTGTASTDTQYF. The CDR3 DNA, read in part, is TGTGCCAGCAGTACCGGGACAGCTAGCACAGATACG.

This clone has a count of ten or more. At one end, the junction sequence differs from germline, possibly due to a read error. The CDR3 is cut off 3 residues early in the read; its end comes from the germline J gene. The chain employs TRBV7-7 and TRBJ1-4; D remains unclear. The CDR3 sequence is 14 residues long. The germline V gene encodes CDR1 SSHAT and CDR2 FNYEAQ (reference sequence). The sequenced CDR3 bases are TGTGCTAGCAGCCGGGCGGGTCCTGATGAAAAA. It encodes CASSRAGPDEK. The CDR3, in full, reads CASSRAGPDEKLFF.

With respect to this clone: The read ends 3 residues before the CDR3 terminus; that terminus is restored from the germline J gene. The chain uses TRBV11-2 and TRBJ1-2; tentative D call: TRBD1 (5 bases). This CDR3 contains 13 residues. Germline V lookup: CDR1 SGHAT, CDR2 FQNNGV. The CDR3 loop reads CASSSLGLDDYTF. The DNA read from the CDR3 is TGTGCCAGCAGCTCGCTGGGGCTGGACGAC. Variable domain in full (rest from reference TRBV11-2 and TRBJ1-2): EAGVAQSPRYKIIEKRQSVAFWCNPISGHATLYWYQQILGQGPKLLIQFQNNGVVDDSQLPKDRFSAERLKGVDSTLKIQPAKLEDSAVYLCASSSLGLDDYTFGSGTRLTVV.

This clone was seen ten or more times. The read terminates 3 residues before the CDR3 end, so the remaining end is supplied by the germline J gene. V and J are TRBV27 and TRBJ2-6; D remains unclear. V shed 0 bases and J shed 0 bases, with 9 bases lying between them. The CDR3 length is 17 residues. The germline gives CDR1 MNHEY, CDR2 SMNVEV (reference sequence). The covered CDR3 bases are TGTGCCAGCAGTTTATCCGGATCTAGCTCTGGGGCCAACGTC. Translated, it gives CASSLSGSSSGANV. From start to end, the CDR3 is CASSLSGSSSGANVLTF.

This clone was detected many times. The CDR3 end falls 3 residues outside the read, so it is completed with the germline J gene. V gene TRBV18 combines with J gene TRBJ2-2, with 14 bases that match TRBD2. Germline values: CDR1 KGHSH, CDR2 LQKENI. Trimming took 3 bases from V and 6 from J; bases not matched to a gene: 3. This CDR3 has 16 amino acids. Here the CDR3 reads CASSPATSGRAGELFF. The DNA read from the CDR3 is TGTGCCAGCTCACCTGCGACTAGCGGGAGGGCCGGGGAG.

This clone was recorded at least ten times. This chain's CDR3 is CASSFQREGGDEQFF. The sequenced CDR3 bases are TGTGCCAGCAGTTTTCAGCGGGAGGGTGGGGATGAG. The J gene is TRBJ2-1, the V gene TRBV6-2 or TRBV6-3; 10 bases fit TRBD2. The read ends 3 residues shy of where the CDR3 ends; the end is completed using the germline J gene. After removal of 4 bases from V and 8 bases from J, the junction contained 8 bases not matched to a gene. The CDR3 totals 15 residues. Germline CDR1 reads MNHEY; CDR2 reads SVGEGT.

This clone has just a few counts. Compared with germline, one end of the junction differs, possibly owing to a read error. The read terminates 3 residues before the CDR3 end, so the remaining end is supplied by the germline J gene. The rearrangement links TRBV19 to TRBJ2-3; TRBD2 might be the D (7 bases). There are 13 residues in the CDR3. Germline V CDR1 and CDR2: LNHDA, SQIVND (reference sequence). This CDR3 is CASRRGGSETQYF. The DNA read from the CDR3 is TGTGCCAGTAGAAGGGGGGGCTCAGAGACG.

This clone was seen more than once but under ten times. The read stops 3 residues short of the end of the CDR3; the missing end is completed from the germline J gene. The V call is TRBV13, the J call TRBJ1-2; tentative D call: TRBD1 (6 bases). The germline gives CDR1 PRHDT, CDR2 FYEKMQ (reference sequence). This CDR3 spans 16 amino acids. The covered CDR3 bases are TGTGCCAGCAGCTTCTGGGTAGCGGGGGGGCCAAACATC. It specifies CASSFWVAGGPNI. The full-length CDR3 reads as CASSFWVAGGPNIYTF. Together with reference TRBV13 and TRBJ1-2, the CDR3 gives the full variable domain: AAGVIQSPRHLIKEKRETATLKCYPIPRHDTVYWYQQGPGQDPQFLISFYEKMQSDKGSIPDRFSAQQFSDYHSELNMSSLELGDSALYFCASSFWVAGGPNIYTFGSGTRLTVV.

This clone was seen repeatedly, ten times or more. The read stops 3 residues short of the end of the CDR3; the missing end is completed from the germline J gene. V gene TRBV7-6 combines with J gene TRBJ1-3; 9 bases match TRBD1. The ends lost 5 bases at V and 1 base at J; junction bases unmatched: 6. The CDR3 has 16 residues. Germline CDR1 SGHVS, CDR2 FNYEAQ. CDR3 DNA, as far as it was read: TGTGCCAGCAGCCCCTTGACAGGGGGTTCTGGAAACACC. Protein: CASSPLTGGSGNT. The whole CDR3 region reads CASSPLTGGSGNTIYF. The full variable domain, its missing parts supplied by reference TRBV7-6 and TRBJ1-3, is GAGVSQSPRYKVTKRGQDVALRCDPISGHVSLYWYRQALGQGPEFLTYFNYEAQQDKSGLPNDRFSAERPEGSISTLTIQRTEQRDSAMYRCASSPLTGGSGNTIYFGEGSWLTVV.

This clone was seen ten or more times. The CDR3 end lies 3 residues beyond the end of the read and is filled in from the germline J gene. The chain carries TRBV30 and TRBJ1-4; the D gene is possibly TRBD1 (5 bases). Germline CDR1 reads GTSNPN; CDR2 reads SVGIG (reference sequence). Trimming took 4 bases from V and 8 from J, leaving 11 bases between them. CDR3 length: 12 residues. CDR3 DNA, as far as it was read: TGTGCCTGGATCTCCGGGGGGGAAAAA. This sequence encodes CAWISGGEK. The CDR3 in full is CAWISGGEKLFF.

This clone is labeled medium-sized. The read ends 3 residues shy of where the CDR3 ends; the end is completed using the germline J gene. The chain is built from TRBV30 and TRBJ2-2; D remains ambiguous. The V and J ends lost 4 bases and 0 bases respectively, with 9 bases between them. The V gene's germline CDR1 is GTSNPN and CDR2 SVGIG (reference sequence). CDR3 size: 14 residues. Partial CDR3 DNA: TGTGCCTGGAAACGACTTGCGAACACCGGGGAG. Translation gives CAWKRLANTGE. The CDR3 as a whole reads CAWKRLANTGELFF.

This clone appeared many times. The CDR3 goes on 3 residues after the read ends, and that part is filled in from the germline J gene. The genes are TRBV9 and TRBJ1-2; 8 bases align to TRBD1. The CDR3 length is 18 residues. The trim removed 4 bases at V and 4 bases at J, leaving 18 bases unmatched. Germline V CDR1 and CDR2: SGDLS, YYNGEE. The CDR3 region is CASSSARTGTIVTYGYTF. The covered CDR3 bases are TGTGCCAGCAGCTCAGCCAGGACAGGGACGATAGTTACCTATGGC.

This clone was seen repeatedly, ten times or more. The read stops 3 residues short of the end of the CDR3; the missing end is completed from the germline J gene. The gene calls are TRBV11-2 and TRBJ2-7; a possible D gene is TRBD1 (6 bases). V was shortened by 5 bases and J by 2 bases, with 13 bases between the two germline ends. This CDR3 is built from 14 residues. Germline V gene data show CDR1 as SGHAT and CDR2 as FQNNGV. CDR3 DNA (partial): TGTGCCAGCAGCCCATACAGGGTCCCCTACGAG. This codes for CASSPYRVPYE. The entire CDR3 sequence reads CASSPYRVPYEQYF.

This clone has ten or more counts. The CDR3 goes on 3 residues after the read ends, and that part is filled in from the germline J gene. The V gene is TRBV19, the J gene TRBJ1-6; D is unclear. Deletions cut 7 bases from V and 5 bases from J, with 15 bases between. Per the germline V gene, CDR1 is LNHDA and CDR2 is SQIVND (reference sequence). The CDR3 consists of 15 residues. CDR3 loop: CASIARPGDNSPLHF. The covered CDR3 bases are TGTGCCAGTATCGCCAGGCCCGGCGATAATTCACCC.